The rows below give T cell receptor beta chains drawn from one sample of a study of blood T cell repertoires in COVID-19. Sequencing used immunoSEQ multiplex PCR; TCRdb keeps in-frame clones, though not all of them. The table lists fewer than 50,000 clones, around nine tenths of them singletons, with roughly 0.35% in the top ten. The source material was peripheral blood. These receptors were taken from a man between 50 and 59 years old with COVID-19, enrolled during active disease. The CDR3 runs from the conserved cysteine through the conserved F or W. D genes are given only for firm matches. Only part of the rows carry a size: once, few, many, or a class if the clone is expanded.

v_call,clone_size,j_call,d_call,cdr3_nt,cdr3_aa
TRBV6-1,NA,TRBJ1-2,TRBD1,TGTGCCAGCAGTGAAGGGATGGGACAGGGCAACAACTATGGCTACACCTTC,CASSEGMGQGNNYGYTF
TRBV19,NA,TRBJ2-5,TRBD1,TGTGCCAGTAGTAGACCCGGGACAGGGGGAGAGACCCAGTACTTC,CASSRPGTGGETQYF
TRBV7-9,NA,TRBJ2-7,NA,TGTGCCAGCAGCCGCCTCGGGGACAAGACCTACGAGCAGTACTTC,CASSRLGDKTYEQYF
TRBV7-2,NA,TRBJ2-5,TRBD2,TGTGCCAGCAGCCTTGCGGGAGAGGCAGAGACCCAGTACTTC,CASSLAGEAETQYF
TRBV6-6,NA,TRBJ1-2,TRBD1,TGTGCCACCGCGGCAGGGGGCGATGACTATGGCTACACCTTC,CATAAGGDDYGYTF
TRBV4-1,NA,TRBJ1-4,NA,TGCGCCAGCAGCCAAGATCTGGGCCAGGGAGGGGTAAAACTGTTTTTT,CASSQDLGQGGVKLFF
TRBV4-2,NA,TRBJ2-2,TRBD2,TGTGCCAGCAGCCAGCGGGAGGGCGTGATAGGGGAGCTGTTTTTT,CASSQREGVIGELFF
TRBV2,few,TRBJ1-2,NA,TGTGCCAGCAGGGGGAGGGGGTCCGCCGCTTCCGCCTATGGCTACACCTTC,CASRGRGSAASAYGYTF
TRBV9,NA,TRBJ2-3,NA,TGTGCCAGCAGCGTACAGGGTGGATTTGAGGATACGCAGTATTTT,CASSVQGGFEDTQYF
TRBV11-2,few,TRBJ2-7,NA,TGTGCCAGCAGCTTAGGAGGGGGGGTCTACGAGCAGTACTTC,CASSLGGGVYEQYF
TRBV20-1,NA,TRBJ1-1,NA,TGCAGTGCTAGTACCGTGGCGGTTAGGAACACTGAAGCTTTCTTT,CSASTVAVRNTEAFF
TRBV5-1,NA,TRBJ2-5,TRBD1,TGCGCCAGCAGCTTGTGGACCGGGACAGGGGGTAGAGAGACCCAGTACTTC,CASSLWTGTGGRETQYF
TRBV3-1/TRBV3-2,NA,TRBJ2-7,NA,TGTGCCAGCAGCCAAGGCACAGCTGCCTACGAGCAGTACTTC,CASSQGTAAYEQYF
TRBV2,NA,TRBJ2-7,TRBD1,TGTGCCAGCAGCCCCGACAGGGGACACGAGCAGTACTTC,CASSPDRGHEQYF
TRBV6-5,NA,TRBJ1-2,TRBD1,TGTGCCAGCAGTTGGGGGACAGGGGGCTACACCTTC,CASSWGTGGYTF
TRBV7-9,NA,TRBJ2-3,TRBD1,TGTGCCAGCAGCAAGACGACAGGGGAAAGCTTGGATACGCAGTATTTT,CASSKTTGESLDTQYF
TRBV15,once,TRBJ1-1,NA,TGTGCCACCAGCAGAGGGGTCGCGGGGGTTCGGGCCACTGAAGCTTTCTTT,CATSRGVAGVRATEAFF
TRBV6-1,NA,TRBJ1-2,TRBD1,TGTGCCAGCAGTGCCCAGGGACAGGGGTCCGGCTATGGCTACACCTTC,CASSAQGQGSGYGYTF
TRBV7-2,NA,TRBJ1-3,NA,TGTGCCAGCAGCTTACACAGCTCTGGAAACACCATATATTTT,CASSLHSSGNTIYF
TRBV7-2,NA,TRBJ1-6,NA,TGTGCCAGCAGCTCCCCAGGGTTCGCGCCCCTCCACTTT,CASSSPGFAPLHF
TRBV4-3,NA,TRBJ2-2,NA,TGCGCCAGCAGCCAAGAGCAAGCCCAGCGGTTGAACACCGGGGAGCTGTTTTTT,CASSQEQAQRLNTGELFF
TRBV19,NA,TRBJ1-1,NA,TGTGCCAGTAGGAACAGCTTCACCATGAACACTGAAGCTTTCTTT,CASRNSFTMNTEAFF
TRBV6-2/TRBV6-3,once,TRBJ2-2,NA,NA,CASSTSMRSNTGELFF
TRBV5-4,NA,TRBJ2-7,NA,TGTGCCAGCAGCTTCCGGGGGACCGGAGGGGACGAGCAGTACTTC,CASSFRGTGGDEQYF
TRBV11-2,NA,TRBJ1-1,TRBD1,TGTGCCAGCAGCTTAGGGACAGGGAACACTGAAGCTTTCTTT,CASSLGTGNTEAFF
TRBV7-6,NA,TRBJ2-7,NA,TGTGCCAGCAGCCGTCCCCCAGGGAACTCCTACGAGCAGTACTTC,CASSRPPGNSYEQYF
TRBV6-1,few,TRBJ2-7,TRBD1,TGTGCCAGCAGTGAGGAACAGGGGGGAGAGCAGTACTTC,CASSEEQGGEQYF
TRBV27,NA,TRBJ2-1,TRBD2,TGTGCCAGCAGATTTAGCGGGAGGTTGGATGAGCAGTTCTTC,CASRFSGRLDEQFF
TRBV5-3,few,TRBJ2-2,NA,TGTGCCAGAAGCCACCGAATAAGGGAGCGTGGCGGGGAGCTGTTTTTT,CARSHRIRERGGELFF
TRBV19,once,TRBJ1-1,TRBD1,TGTGCCAGTACATTAAGGGGACAGGTCCCTCAGGGGGCTTTCTTT,CASTLRGQVPQGAFF
TRBV6-6,NA,TRBJ1-5,NA,TGTGCCAGCAGTTACGAGGATTATCAGCCCCAGCATTTT,CASSYEDYQPQHF
TRBV7-2,NA,TRBJ2-7,NA,TGTGCCAGCAGCCCAGCGGAGGAGGTTATGAAGCAGTACTTC,CASSPAEEVMKQYF
TRBV7-2,once,TRBJ2-5,TRBD2,TGTGCCAGCGGACAATATAGCGGGACAGAGACCCAGTACTTC,CASGQYSGTETQYF
TRBV24-1,NA,TRBJ2-3,TRBD1,TGTGCCACCAGTGATCGGCAGGGGGACACAGATACGCAGTATTTT,CATSDRQGDTDTQYF
TRBV11-2,NA,TRBJ2-7,NA,TGTGCCAGCAGCTTACCTTACGCAGTCCACGAGCAGTACTTC,CASSLPYAVHEQYF
TRBV5-4,NA,TRBJ2-1,NA,TGTGCCAGCAGCTTGGTCCAGTACAATGAGCAGTTCTTC,CASSLVQYNEQFF
TRBV18,NA,TRBJ2-5,TRBD2,TGTGCCAGCTCACCACCGGGAAGCGGGGAAGAGACCCAGTACTTC,CASSPPGSGEETQYF
TRBV7-9,NA,TRBJ1-2,NA,TGTGCCAGCAGCTTAACTACAGGGATTGATGGCTACACCTTC,CASSLTTGIDGYTF
TRBV5-1,NA,TRBJ2-1,TRBD1,TGCGCCAGCAGCCCGGACAGGGGACCATACAATGAGCAGTTCTTC,CASSPDRGPYNEQFF
TRBV18,NA,TRBJ1-2,NA,TGTGCCAGCTCACCATCAGGGGACTATGGCTACACCTTC,CASSPSGDYGYTF
TRBV2,NA,TRBJ2-3,TRBD1,TGTGCCACCCTGAAAAGACAGGGGAGCACAGATACGCAGTATTTT,CATLKRQGSTDTQYF
TRBV28,NA,TRBJ2-5,TRBD2,TGTGCCAGCAGTCAGGAGAGACTAGCGGCCTACCAAGAGACCCAGTACTTC,CASSQERLAAYQETQYF
TRBV10-3,NA,TRBJ1-3,TRBD1,TGTGCCAACCGGGGACAGGGCTTAGACACCATATATTTT,CANRGQGLDTIYF
TRBV28,once,TRBJ1-2,TRBD1,TGTGCCAGCAGTCCCCCCGGGACAGGGGGCCTCTATGGCTACACCTTC,CASSPPGTGGLYGYTF